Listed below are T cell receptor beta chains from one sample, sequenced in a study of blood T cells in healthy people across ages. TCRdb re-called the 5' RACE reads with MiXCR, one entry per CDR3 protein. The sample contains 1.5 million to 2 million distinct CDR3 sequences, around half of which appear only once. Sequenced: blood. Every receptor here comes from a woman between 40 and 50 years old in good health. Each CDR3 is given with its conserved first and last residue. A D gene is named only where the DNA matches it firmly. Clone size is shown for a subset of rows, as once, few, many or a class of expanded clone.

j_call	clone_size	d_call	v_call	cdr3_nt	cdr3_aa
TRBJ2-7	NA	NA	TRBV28	TGTGCCAGCACACCCGACTTTGGAGCGGCGTCCTACGAGCAGTACTTC	CASTPDFGAASYEQYF
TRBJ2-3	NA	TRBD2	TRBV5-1	TGCGCCAGCAGCTTGGACCCCGGCGGGGGGGGCACAGATACGCAGTATTTT	CASSLDPGGGGTDTQYF
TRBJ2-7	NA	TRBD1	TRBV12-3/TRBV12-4	TGTGCCAGCAGCCGGACAGGAAGACTCTACGAGCAGTACTTC	CASSRTGRLYEQYF
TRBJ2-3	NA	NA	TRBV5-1	TGCGCCAGCAGCCGCGAGAGGACGCCGGATACGCAGTATTTT	CASSRERTPDTQYF
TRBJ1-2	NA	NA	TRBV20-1	TGCAGTGCTAGAGCGCGGAACTATGGCTACACCTTC	CSARARNYGYTF
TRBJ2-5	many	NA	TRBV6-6	TGCGCCAGCAGGGACTCACAAGAGACCCAGTACTTC	CASRDSQETQYF
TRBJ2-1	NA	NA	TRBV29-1	TGCAGCGTCGGAGGACAGCGAGGGGCCTCCTACAATAAGCAGTTCTTC	CSVGGQRGASYNKQFF
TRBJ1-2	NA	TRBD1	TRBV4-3	TGCGCCAGCAGCCTCATCACGACGACAGGGCTGGGCTATGGCTACACCTTC	CASSLITTTGLGYGYTF
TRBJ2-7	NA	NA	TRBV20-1	TGCAGTGCCCCTCGTACGGCAGTTCTTTACGAGCAGTACTTC	CSAPRTAVLYEQYF
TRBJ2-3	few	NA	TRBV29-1	TGCAGCGTCGACAAGCGCCCTGGAGCTAGCACAGATACGCAGTATTTT	CSVDKRPGASTDTQYF
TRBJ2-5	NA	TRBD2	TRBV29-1	TGCAGCGTTTCCATTAGCGGGGGTAGTGAGACCCAGTACTTC	CSVSISGGSETQYF
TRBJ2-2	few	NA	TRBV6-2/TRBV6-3	TGTGCCAGCAGTTTTTCATTCCTCACCGGGGAGCTGTTTTTT	CASSFSFLTGELFF
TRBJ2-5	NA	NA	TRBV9	TGTGCCAGCAGCGTAGGGCAGGTCCAAGAGACCCAGTACTTC	CASSVGQVQETQYF
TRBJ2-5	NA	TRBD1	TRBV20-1	TGCAGTGCTAGAGATCCCGGGACAGGGATTAAAGAGACCCAGTACTTC	CSARDPGTGIKETQYF
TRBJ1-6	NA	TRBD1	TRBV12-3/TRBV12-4	TGTGCCAGAAGCCCCCAGACAGGGGTTAATTCACCCCTCCACTTT	CARSPQTGVNSPLHF
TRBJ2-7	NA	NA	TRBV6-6	TGTGCCAGCAGCACAGAGATTTCAGGTCCCTACGAGCAGTACTTC	CASSTEISGPYEQYF
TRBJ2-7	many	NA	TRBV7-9	TGTGCCAGCAGACCAGGACTTTCCTACGAGCAGTACTTC	CASRPGLSYEQYF
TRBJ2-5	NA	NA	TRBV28	TGTGCCAGCACCATATTTTCACAAGAGACCCAGTACTTC	CASTIFSQETQYF
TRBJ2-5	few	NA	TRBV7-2	TGTGCCAGCAGCGGTGTCGGACTCTCTTTCGGGGAGACCCAGTACTTC	CASSGVGLSFGETQYF
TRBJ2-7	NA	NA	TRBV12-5	TGTGCTTACCCACACGGGGGTAAGGGCTACTACGAGCAGTACTTC	CAYPHGGKGYYEQYF
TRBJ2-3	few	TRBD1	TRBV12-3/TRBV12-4	TGTGCCAGCAGTTTCCGGGACAGGGGGCTTGGAGATACGCAGTATTTT	CASSFRDRGLGDTQYF
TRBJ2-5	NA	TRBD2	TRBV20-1	TGCAGTGCTAGAGCAGCACTAGCGGTACAAGAGACCCAGTACTTC	CSARAALAVQETQYF
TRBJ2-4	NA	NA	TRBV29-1	TGCAGCGTTGAAAGGTCAAGGGGCGCCGGGATCGGGAACATTCAGTACTTC	CSVERSRGAGIGNIQYF
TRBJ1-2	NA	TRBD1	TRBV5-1	TGCGCCAGCAGCAGGGGGCAGGGCGCTTGGTATGGCTACACCTTC	CASSRGQGAWYGYTF
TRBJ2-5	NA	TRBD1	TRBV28	TGTGCCAGCAGTTTCCCGGGACAGGGGATGTACTTC	CASSFPGQGMYF
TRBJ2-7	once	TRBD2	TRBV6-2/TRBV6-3	TGTGCCAGCAGTTACACCGGGACTAGCGGGGACTACGAGCAGTACTTC	CASSYTGTSGDYEQYF
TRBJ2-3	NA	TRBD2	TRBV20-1	TGCAGTGCTAGAGGGGGAGCGGGGACGCCAGATACGCAGTATTTT	CSARGGAGTPDTQYF
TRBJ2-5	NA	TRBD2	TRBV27	TGTGCCAGCAGGGTGACTAGCGGGGGAGAAGAGACCCAGTACTTC	CASRVTSGGEETQYF
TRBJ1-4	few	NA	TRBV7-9	TGCGCCAGCAGCTTGGTAGGGGAGAATGAAAAACTGTTTTTT	CASSLVGENEKLFF
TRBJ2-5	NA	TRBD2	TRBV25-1	TGTGCCAGCAGTTCACGGACTAGCGGGGGACAACAAGAGACCCAGTACTTC	CASSSRTSGGQQETQYF
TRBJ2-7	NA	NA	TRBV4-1	TGCGCCAGCAGCCAAGTGTACGAAACCTACGAGCAGTACTTC	CASSQVYETYEQYF